Following are 17 T cell receptor beta chains from one sample sequenced in a study of identical twins. MiXCR, applied by TCRdb to the 5' RACE reads, yields one record per CDR3 protein. The sample contains over 200,000 distinct CDR3 sequences, 6.5% to 8% of which appear only once. These data were also filed under a second study, of T cells expressing NK-cell markers.

The material sequenced was CD8+ T cells sorted from blood. The receptors originated from a woman aged 18-35 years in good health.

The chain recombines TRBV10-1 with TRBJ2-7, with D uncertain. The CDR3 totals 13 residues. CDR1 and CDR2 from the germline V gene are WNHNN and SYGVQD (reference sequence). Trimming pared 7 bases from V and 6 bases from J, leaving 16 bases between. In DNA, the CDR3 is TGCGCCAGCAAGGCCTTGAAGGGCCTCGAGCAGTACTTC. This codes for CASKALKGLEQYF.

V gene TRBV7-9 combines with J gene TRBJ1-6; D might be TRBD1 (6 bases). Germline V lookup: CDR1 SEHNR, CDR2 FQNEAQ (reference sequence). Trimming shortened V by 3 bases and J by 0 bases, and 12 bases separated the two germline ends. CDR3 length: 17 amino acids. CDR3: CASSFSGVTSYNSPLHF. The CDR3 bases are TGTGCCAGCAGCTTTTCAGGGGTGACCTCCTATAATTCACCCCTCCACTTT.

Ten or more counts support this clonotype. The J gene is TRBJ1-1, the V gene TRBV12-3 or TRBV12-4, with a possible D match to TRBD1 (5 bases). CDR3 length equals 13 residues. V was trimmed by 8 bases and J by 3 bases, leaving 13 bases between them. CDR3 bases: TGTGCCAGCCACTCGACAGAGGACACTGAAGCTTTCTTT. Amino acid sequence: CASHSTEDTEAFF.

V is TRBV7-3 and J is TRBJ2-5; D remains ambiguous. Germline CDR1 is SGHTA and CDR2 is FQGTGA. The CDR3 has 14 residues. The V and J ends lost 2 bases and 5 bases respectively, with 12 bases between them. The CDR3 bases are TGTGCCAGCAGCTTATGGTCTAACTCGGAGACCCAGTACTTC. Encoded protein: CASSLWSNSETQYF.

Many counts were recorded for this clonotype. The chain couples TRBV7-9 to TRBJ1-5, with D possibly matching TRBD1 (6 bases). Germline CDR1 is SEHNR and CDR2 is FQNEAQ (reference sequence). Trimming took off 4 bases at V and 7 bases at J, with 17 bases between the two ends. The CDR3 sequence is 15 residues long. CDR3: CASSSSSGGAQPQHF. The CDR3 DNA is TGTGCCAGCAGCTCGTCCTCGGGGGGCGCGCAGCCCCAGCATTTT. The variable domain in full, with the rest retrieved from reference TRBV7-9 and TRBJ1-5, is DTGVSQNPRHKITKRGQNVTFRCDPISEHNRLYWYRQTLGQGPEFLTYFQNEAQLEKSRLLSDRFSAERPKGSFSTLEIQRTEQGDSAMYLCASSSSSGGAQPQHFGDGTRLSIL.

This clonotype was picked up a small number of times. V and J are TRBV27 and TRBJ1-1, with D perhaps matching TRBD1 (6 bases). Germline V CDR1 and CDR2: MNHEY, SMNVEV (reference sequence). The CDR3 contains 13 residues. Trimming removed 10 bases from V and 0 bases from J, with 12 bases in between. The CDR3 loop reads CATGAGMNTEAFF. The CDR3 DNA follows: TGTGCCACAGGGGCAGGGATGAACACTGAAGCTTTCTTT.

This clonotype was picked up many times. The chain is built from TRBV6-2 or TRBV6-3 and TRBJ2-3, with 7 positions matching TRBD1. Germline assignment: CDR1 MNHEY and CDR2 SVGEGT. This CDR3 is 14 amino acids long. V gave up 6 bases and J gave up 3 bases; unmatched junction bases: 6. The CDR3 spells CASRTGYETDTQYF. In nucleotides, the CDR3 is TGTGCCAGCAGGACAGGGTATGAGACAGATACGCAGTATTTT.

This sequence joins TRBV29-1 and TRBJ2-2; D perhaps matches TRBD2 (5 bases). The CDR3 spans 14 residues. V was pared by 1 base and J by 4 bases, with 10 bases between. Germline V lookup: CDR1 SQVTM, CDR2 ANQGSEA. The CDR3 coding sequence is TGCAGCGTTGAAGGCGGGCAGCCCACCGGGGAGCTGTTTTTT. It is translated as CSVEGGQPTGELFF.

This clonotype has ten or more counts. J is TRBJ2-1 and V is TRBV4-3; the D is unclear. V dropped 4 bases and J dropped 8 bases, with 15 bases sitting between them. The germline CDR1 and CDR2 sequences are LGHNA and YSLEER. The CDR3 is 14 residues long. The CDR3 protein is CASSPGFSPYEQFF. CDR3 DNA: TGCGCCAGCAGCCCCGGATTCTCCCCCTATGAGCAGTTCTTC.

This chain joins TRBV12-3 or TRBV12-4 and TRBJ1-1; D may be TRBD1 (6 bases). Trimming stripped 6 bases from V and 2 bases from J, with 13 bases between. CDR3 length: 14 amino acids. The CDR3 protein is CASSRTETNTEAFF. The CDR3 region has the DNA TGTGCCAGCAGCCGGACAGAAACTAACACTGAAGCTTTCTTT.

In its sample, this clonotype was seen a few times. The rearrangement joins TRBV6-2 or TRBV6-3 to TRBJ2-7, with D maybe TRBD2 (5 bases). The CDR3 runs to 16 residues. Germline V gene sequence: CDR1 MNHEY, CDR2 SVGEGT. V was pared by 0 bases and J by 7 bases, with 19 bases between. CDR3 region: CASSYSAGPRYVEQYF. For the CDR3, the DNA is TGTGCCAGCAGTTACTCGGCGGGTCCCCGCTACGTGGAGCAGTACTTC.

In its sample, this clonotype was seen a few times. The chain carries TRBV7-2 and TRBJ2-3; the match to TRBD1 covers 9 bases. The germline CDR1 and CDR2 sequences are SGHTA and FQGNSA. This CDR3 is 16 amino acids long. The J segment lost 1 base and the V segment lost 1 base, leaving 3 bases of the junction unmatched. The CDR3 nucleotides are TGTGCCAGCAGCTTAGTCGGACAGGGGCGCACAGATACGCAGTATTTT. It codes for CASSLVGQGRTDTQYF.

In its sample, this clonotype was seen many times. The V gene is TRBV12-3 or TRBV12-4, the J gene TRBJ1-1, with 7 bases that match TRBD1. CDR3 length: 14 residues. V gave up 6 bases and J gave up 7 bases; unmatched junction bases: 11. CDR3 amino acids: CASSLGQLVGEAFF. The DNA of the CDR3 is TGTGCCAGCAGCCTGGGACAGTTGGTTGGTGAAGCTTTCTTT.

This clonotype turned up a few times. The chain is built from TRBV6-2 or TRBV6-3 and TRBJ2-7; no firm D call. The germline V gene has CDR1 MNHEY and CDR2 SVGEGT. The CDR3 is made up of 12 amino acids. V dropped 6 bases and J dropped 4 bases, with 10 bases sitting between them. In nucleotides, the CDR3 is TGTGCCAGCAGAAAACGACCGTACGAGCAGTACTTC. This gives the protein CASRKRPYEQYF.

This clonotype was counted a few times. V and J are TRBV5-6 and TRBJ1-1; unclear D gene. CDR3 length: 13 residues. Germline V gene lookup returns CDR1 SGHDT and CDR2 YYEEEE. Trimming shortened V by 0 bases and J by 9 bases, and 12 bases separated the two germline ends. The CDR3 is CASSLGDLAQAFF. The CDR3 coding sequence is TGTGCCAGCAGCTTGGGGGATCTGGCCCAAGCTTTCTTT. The entire variable domain, with the rest obtained from reference TRBV5-6 and TRBJ1-1, is as follows: DAGVTQSPTHLIKTRGQQVTLRCSPKSGHDTVSWYQQALGQGPQFIFQYYEEEERQRGNFPDRFSGHQFPNYSSELNVNALLLGDSALYLCASSLGDLAQAFFGQGTRLTVV.

V usage is TRBV27 and J usage is TRBJ2-1, with 12 bases identical to TRBD2. The CDR3 runs to 14 residues. CDR1 and CDR2 from the germline V gene are MNHEY and SMNVEV (reference sequence). V lost 6 bases to trimming and J lost 15 bases; unmatched junction nucleotides: 12. The CDR3 loop is CASSMTSGGPLGFF. The CDR3 DNA follows: TGTGCCAGCAGCATGACTAGCGGGGGCCCCTTGGGGTTCTTC.

V usage is TRBV3-1 and J usage is TRBJ1-1; unclear D gene. V was trimmed by 1 base and J by 10 bases, leaving 10 bases between them. The CDR3 sequence is 12 residues long. Germline loops: CDR1 LGHDT, CDR2 YNNKEL (reference sequence). The CDR3 region has the DNA TGTGCCAGCAGCCAAGGGGCGGACGGAGCTTTCTTT. The encoded protein is CASSQGADGAFF.